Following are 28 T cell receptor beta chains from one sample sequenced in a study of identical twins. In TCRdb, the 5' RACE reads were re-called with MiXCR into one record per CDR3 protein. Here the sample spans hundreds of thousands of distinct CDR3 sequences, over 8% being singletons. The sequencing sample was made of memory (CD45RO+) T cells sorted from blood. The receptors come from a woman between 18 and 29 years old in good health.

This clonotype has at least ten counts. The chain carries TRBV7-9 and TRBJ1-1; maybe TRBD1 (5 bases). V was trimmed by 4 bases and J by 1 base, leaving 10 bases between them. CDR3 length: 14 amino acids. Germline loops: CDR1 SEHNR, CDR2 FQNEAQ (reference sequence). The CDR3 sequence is CASSSSTANTEAFF. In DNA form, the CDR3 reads TGTGCCAGCAGCTCCTCGACAGCGAACACTGAAGCTTTCTTT.

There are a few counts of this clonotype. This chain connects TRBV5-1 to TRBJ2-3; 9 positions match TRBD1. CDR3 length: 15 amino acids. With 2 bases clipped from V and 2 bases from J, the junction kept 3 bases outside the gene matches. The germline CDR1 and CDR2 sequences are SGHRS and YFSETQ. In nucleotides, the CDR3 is TGCGCCAGCAGCTTTAGGACAGGGGACACAGATACGCAGTATTTT. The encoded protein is CASSFRTGDTDTQYF.

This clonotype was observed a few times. The CDR3 protein is CASSPGTNLAKNIQYF. As DNA, the CDR3 is TGCGCCAGCAGCCCAGGGACAAACCTAGCCAAAAACATTCAGTACTTC. This sequence joins TRBV5-1 and TRBJ2-4; a possible D gene is TRBD1 (6 bases). CDR1 is SGHRS, CDR2 YFSETQ, per germline. This CDR3 is built from 16 residues. V was shortened by 4 bases and J by 0 bases, with 14 bases between the two germline ends.

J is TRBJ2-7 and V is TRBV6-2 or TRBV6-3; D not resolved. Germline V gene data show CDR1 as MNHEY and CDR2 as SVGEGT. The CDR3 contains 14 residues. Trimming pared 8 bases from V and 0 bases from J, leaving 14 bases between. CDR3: CASGLATLSYEQYF. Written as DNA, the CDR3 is TGTGCCAGCGGTCTGGCGACCCTCTCCTACGAGCAGTACTTC.

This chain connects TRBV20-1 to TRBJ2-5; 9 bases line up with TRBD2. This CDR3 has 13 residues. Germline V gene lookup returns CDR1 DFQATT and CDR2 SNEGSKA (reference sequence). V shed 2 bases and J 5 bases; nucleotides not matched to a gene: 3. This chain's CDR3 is CSARMAGGETQYF. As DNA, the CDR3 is TGCAGTGCTAGAATGGCGGGAGGGGAGACCCAGTACTTC.

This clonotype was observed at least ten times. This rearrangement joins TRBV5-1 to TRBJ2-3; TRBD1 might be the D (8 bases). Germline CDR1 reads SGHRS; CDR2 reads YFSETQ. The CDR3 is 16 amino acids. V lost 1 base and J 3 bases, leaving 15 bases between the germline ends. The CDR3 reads CASSLNGQGGTDTQYF. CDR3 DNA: TGCGCCAGCAGCTTGAACGGACAGGGAGGGACAGATACGCAGTATTTT.

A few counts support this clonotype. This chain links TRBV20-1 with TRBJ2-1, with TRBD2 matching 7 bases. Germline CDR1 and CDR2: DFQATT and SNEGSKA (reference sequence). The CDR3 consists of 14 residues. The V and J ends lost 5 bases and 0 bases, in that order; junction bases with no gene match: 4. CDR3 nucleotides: TGCAGTGCTCGGGGGGACTACTCCTACAATGAGCAGTTCTTC. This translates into CSARGDYSYNEQFF.

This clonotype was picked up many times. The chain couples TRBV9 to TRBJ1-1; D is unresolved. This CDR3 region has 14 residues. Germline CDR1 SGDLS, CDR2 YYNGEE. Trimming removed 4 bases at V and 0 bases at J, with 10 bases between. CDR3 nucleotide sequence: TGTGCCAGCAGCACCAGTACACTGAACACTGAAGCTTTCTTT. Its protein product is CASSTSTLNTEAFF.

This CDR3 reads CAWRAGVMGNEQFF. CDR3 DNA sequence: TGTGCCTGGAGAGCGGGAGTAATGGGGAATGAGCAGTTCTTC. The chain couples TRBV30 to TRBJ2-1; the match to TRBD2 covers 8 bases. CDR1 and CDR2 (germline): GTSNPN, SVGIG (reference sequence). After removal of 3 bases from V and 7 bases from J, the junction contained 8 bases not matched to a gene. The CDR3 contains 14 residues.

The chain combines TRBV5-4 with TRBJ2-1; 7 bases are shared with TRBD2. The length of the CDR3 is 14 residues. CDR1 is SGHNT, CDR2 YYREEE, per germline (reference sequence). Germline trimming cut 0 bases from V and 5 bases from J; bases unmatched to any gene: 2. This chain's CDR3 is CASSLGDYNNEQFF. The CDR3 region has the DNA TGTGCCAGCAGCTTGGGGGACTACAACAATGAGCAGTTCTTC.

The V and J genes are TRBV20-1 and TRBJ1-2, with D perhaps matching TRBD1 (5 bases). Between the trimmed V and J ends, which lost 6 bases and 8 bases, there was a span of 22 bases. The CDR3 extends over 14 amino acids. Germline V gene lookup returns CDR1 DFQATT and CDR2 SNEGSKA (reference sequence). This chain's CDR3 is CSATPRGHREGYTF. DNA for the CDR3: TGCAGTGCCACCCCCCGGGGCCATAGGGAGGGCTACACCTTC.

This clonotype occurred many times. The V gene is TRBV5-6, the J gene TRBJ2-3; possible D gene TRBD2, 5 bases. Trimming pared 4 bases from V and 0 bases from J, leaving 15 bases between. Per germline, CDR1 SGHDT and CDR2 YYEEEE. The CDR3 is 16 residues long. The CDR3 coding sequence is TGTGCCAGCAGCCTAGGACTGTATACTAGCACAGATACGCAGTATTTT. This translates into CASSLGLYTSTDTQYF.

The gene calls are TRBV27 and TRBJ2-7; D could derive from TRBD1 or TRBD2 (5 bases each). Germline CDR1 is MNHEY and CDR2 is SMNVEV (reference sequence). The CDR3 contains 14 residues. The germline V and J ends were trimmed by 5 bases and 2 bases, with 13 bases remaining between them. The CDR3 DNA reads TGTGCCAGCAGTCCCCGGGACGGTACCTACGAGCAGTACTTC. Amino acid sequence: CASSPRDGTYEQYF.

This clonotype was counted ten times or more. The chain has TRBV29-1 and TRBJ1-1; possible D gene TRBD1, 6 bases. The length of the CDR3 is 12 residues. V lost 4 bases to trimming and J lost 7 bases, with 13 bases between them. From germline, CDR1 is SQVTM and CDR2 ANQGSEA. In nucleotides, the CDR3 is TGCAGCGTTGGGAAACAGGGAGTTGAAGCTTTCTTT. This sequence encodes CSVGKQGVEAFF. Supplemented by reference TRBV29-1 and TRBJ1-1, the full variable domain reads SAVISQKPSRDICQRGTSLTIQCQVDSQVTMMFWYRQQPGQSLTLIATANQGSEATYESGFVIDKFPISRPNLTFSTLTVSNMSPEDSSIYLCSVGKQGVEAFFGQGTRLTVV.

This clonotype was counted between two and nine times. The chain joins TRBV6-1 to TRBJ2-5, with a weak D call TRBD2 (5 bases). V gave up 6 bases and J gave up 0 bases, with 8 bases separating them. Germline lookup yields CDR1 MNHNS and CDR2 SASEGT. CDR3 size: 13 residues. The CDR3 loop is CASRSGDQETQYF. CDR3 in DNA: TGTGCCAGCAGGAGCGGAGACCAAGAGACCCAGTACTTC.

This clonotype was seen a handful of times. CDR3 region: CASSFRSRNTEAFF. The CDR3 region has the DNA TGTGCCAGCAGCTTCAGAAGCAGGAACACTGAAGCTTTCTTT. This rearrangement joins TRBV7-8 to TRBJ1-1, with D unresolved. The V end was cut by 3 bases, the J end by 1 base, with 9 bases between. This CDR3 is built from 14 residues. The germline V gene has CDR1 SGHVS and CDR2 FQNEAQ.

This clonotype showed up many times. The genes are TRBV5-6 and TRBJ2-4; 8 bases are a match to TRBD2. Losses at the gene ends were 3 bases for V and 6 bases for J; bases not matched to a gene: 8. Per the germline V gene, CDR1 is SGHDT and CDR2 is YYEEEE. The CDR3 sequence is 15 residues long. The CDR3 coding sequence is TGTGCCAGCAGCTCCCGTTTCGCGGGGGGAAACATTCAGTACTTC. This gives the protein CASSSRFAGGNIQYF. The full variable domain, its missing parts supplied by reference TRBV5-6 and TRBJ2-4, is DAGVTQSPTHLIKTRGQQVTLRCSPKSGHDTVSWYQQALGQGPQFIFQYYEEEERQRGNFPDRFSGHQFPNYSSELNVNALLLGDSALYLCASSSRFAGGNIQYFGAGTRLSVL.

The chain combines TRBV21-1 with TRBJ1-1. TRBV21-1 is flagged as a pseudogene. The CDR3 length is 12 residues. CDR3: CASSKLGTEAFF. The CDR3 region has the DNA TGTGCCAGCAGCAAGTTGGGCACTGAAGCTTTCTTT.

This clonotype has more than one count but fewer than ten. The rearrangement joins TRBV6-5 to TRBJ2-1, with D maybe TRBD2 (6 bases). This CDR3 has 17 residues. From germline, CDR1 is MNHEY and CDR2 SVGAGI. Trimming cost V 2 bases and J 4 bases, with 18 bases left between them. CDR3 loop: CASSYRPSVFVYNEQFF. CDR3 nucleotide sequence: TGTGCCAGCAGTTACCGGCCTAGCGTTTTTGTTTACAATGAGCAGTTCTTC.

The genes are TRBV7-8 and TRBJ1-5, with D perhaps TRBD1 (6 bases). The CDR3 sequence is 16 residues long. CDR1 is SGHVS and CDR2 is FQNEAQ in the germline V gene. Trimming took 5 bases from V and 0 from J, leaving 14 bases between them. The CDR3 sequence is CASSRLRDTSNQPQHF. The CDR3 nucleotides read TGTGCCAGCAGCCGCCTCCGGGACACTAGCAATCAGCCCCAGCATTTT.

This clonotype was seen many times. CDR3 DNA sequence: TGCGCCAGCAGCGGACTAGCGGGAGACGAGACCCAGTACTTC. It yields the protein CASSGLAGDETQYF. The chain links TRBV5-1 to TRBJ2-5, with TRBD2 matching 13 bases. The trim removed 4 bases at V and 5 bases at J, leaving 2 bases unmatched. CDR3 length: 14 amino acids. The germline CDR1 and CDR2 sequences are SGHRS and YFSETQ. Full variable domain (missing parts from reference TRBV5-1 and TRBJ2-5): KAGVTQTPRYLIKTRGQQVTLSCSPISGHRSVSWYQQTPGQGLQFLFEYFSETQRNKGNFPGRFSGRQFSNSRSEMNVSTLELGDSALYLCASSGLAGDETQYFGPGTRLLVL.

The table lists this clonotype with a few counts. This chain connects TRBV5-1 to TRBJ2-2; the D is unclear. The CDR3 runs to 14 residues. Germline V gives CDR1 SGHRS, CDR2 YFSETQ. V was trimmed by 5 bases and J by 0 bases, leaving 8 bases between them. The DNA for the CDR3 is TGCGCCAGCAGACCAAGCCCGAACACCGGGGAGCTGTTTTTT. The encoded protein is CASRPSPNTGELFF.

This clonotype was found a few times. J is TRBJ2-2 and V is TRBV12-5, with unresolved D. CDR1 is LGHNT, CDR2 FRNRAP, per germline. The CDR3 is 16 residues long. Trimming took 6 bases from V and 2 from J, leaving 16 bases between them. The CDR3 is CASGISPQTNTGELFF. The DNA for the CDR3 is TGTGCTAGTGGCATCAGCCCTCAAACCAACACCGGGGAGCTGTTTTTT.

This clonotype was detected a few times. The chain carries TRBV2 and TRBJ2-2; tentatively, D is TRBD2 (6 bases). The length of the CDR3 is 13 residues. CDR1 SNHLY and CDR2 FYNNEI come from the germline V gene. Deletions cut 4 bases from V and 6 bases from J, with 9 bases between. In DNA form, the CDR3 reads TGTGCCAGCAGTGGCCCGGGGGCCGGGGAGCTGTTTTTT. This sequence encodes CASSGPGAGELFF.

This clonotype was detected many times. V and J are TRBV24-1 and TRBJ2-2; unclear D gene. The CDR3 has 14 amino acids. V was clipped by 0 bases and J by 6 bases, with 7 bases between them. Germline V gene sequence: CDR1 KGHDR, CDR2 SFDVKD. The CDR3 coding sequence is TGTGCCACCAGTGATTTGACGTCCCCCGGGGAGCTGTTTTTT. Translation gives CATSDLTSPGELFF.

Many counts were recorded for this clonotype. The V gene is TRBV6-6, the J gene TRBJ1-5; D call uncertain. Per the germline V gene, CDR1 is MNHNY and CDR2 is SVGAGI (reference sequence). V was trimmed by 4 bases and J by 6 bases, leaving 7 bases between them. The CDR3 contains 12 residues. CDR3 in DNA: TGTGCCAGCAGTTTCGATACTCAGCCCCAGCATTTT. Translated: CASSFDTQPQHF.

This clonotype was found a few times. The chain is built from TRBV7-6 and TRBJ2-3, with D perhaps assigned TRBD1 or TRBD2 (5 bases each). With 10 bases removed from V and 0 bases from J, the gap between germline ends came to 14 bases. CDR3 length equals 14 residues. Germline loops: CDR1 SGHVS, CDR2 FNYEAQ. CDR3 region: CATGAGPSTDTQYF. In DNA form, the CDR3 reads TGTGCCACCGGGGCGGGCCCCAGCACAGATACGCAGTATTTT.

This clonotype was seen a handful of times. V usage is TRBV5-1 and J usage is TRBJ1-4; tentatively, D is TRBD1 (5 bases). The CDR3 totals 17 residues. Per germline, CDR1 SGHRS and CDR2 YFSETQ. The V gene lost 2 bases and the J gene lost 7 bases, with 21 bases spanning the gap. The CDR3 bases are TGCGCCAGCAGCTTTTGGATCGGACTAGTTCAGGGTGAAAAACTGTTTTTT. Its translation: CASSFWIGLVQGEKLFF.